Below are 18 T cell receptor beta chains sequenced from a single sample in a study of T cells in Graves' hyperthyroidism and ophthalmopathy. Amplification of TCR beta CDR3 regions was performed using RNA transcripts as template. Using the HTBI primer set, a first-round RT-PCR was run on the TCR CDR3. TCRdb re-analysed the multiplex PCR reads in MiXCR, keeping a single row per CDR3 protein. The profile covers just under 750,000 distinct CDR3 sequences, with around 40% appearing a single time and around 32% taken by the ten largest. The sample was blood. The receptor source for this set is a woman in her 40s with Graves' hyperthyroidism.

This chain connects TRBV7-2 to TRBJ2-1; the match to TRBD1 covers 9 bases. The V segment lost 4 bases and the J segment 7 bases; nucleotides outside the gene matches: 5. In germline, CDR1 is SGHTA, CDR2 FQGNSA. This CDR3 has 14 amino acids. In DNA, the CDR3 is TGTGCCAGCAGCTCAGGACAGGGGACAAATGAGCAGTTCTTC. It translates to CASSSGQGTNEQFF.

This clonotype appeared many times. The chain carries TRBV6-1 and TRBJ1-1; 7 nucleotides match TRBD1. There are 13 residues in the CDR3. Germline CDR1 MNHNS, CDR2 SASEGT. V shed 5 bases and J 5 bases; nucleotides not matched to a gene: 5. For the CDR3, the DNA is TGTGCCAGCAGTACAGGGGAGGGGACTGAAGCTTTCTTT. The encoded protein is CASSTGEGTEAFF.

About this clonotype: The germline gene is not matched at one end of the junction; a read error may be the cause. The chain links TRBV7-6 to TRBJ2-2; TRBD2 matches 10 bases. The CDR3 length is 12 residues. The germline CDR1 and CDR2 sequences are SGHVS and FNYEAQ. CDR3 in DNA: TGTGCCAGCAGCACCGCTAGCGGGGGGCTGTTTTTT. It translates to CASSTASGGLFF.

This clonotype was counted ten times or more. The CDR3 region has the DNA TGTGCCAGCAGTTTTACAGCTGAAGCTTTCTTT. Encoded protein: CASSFTAEAFF. The rearrangement links TRBV12-3 or TRBV12-4 to TRBJ1-1; D remains unclear. With 3 bases removed from V and 6 bases from J, the gap between germline ends came to 5 bases. The CDR3 consists of 11 residues.

Points on this clonotype: The junction and the germline gene differ at one end; a read error may be behind it. V and J are TRBV10-1 and TRBJ1-1; D is ambiguous. The CDR3 is 15 residues long. Germline V gene sequence: CDR1 WNHNN, CDR2 SYGVQD (reference sequence). The CDR3, as DNA: TGTGCCAGCAGCCACGAAGGGATGGCGAACACTGAAGCTTTCTTT. Translated: CASSHEGMANTEAFF.

As to this clonotype: Germline is not matched at one junction end, which may reflect a read error. The chain joins TRBV12-3 or TRBV12-4 to TRBJ1-1; no firm D call. The CDR3 covers 13 residues. The CDR3 spells CASNQQTNTEAFF. The CDR3 region has the DNA TGTGCCAGCAATCAACAGACGAACACTGAGGCTTTCTTT.

About this clonotype: A junction boundary mismatches the germline segment, possibly from a read error. The chain combines TRBV29-1 with TRBJ1-4; D unclear. The CDR3 is 13 amino acids. Germline V lookup: CDR1 SQVTM, CDR2 ANQGSEA. CDR3 coding DNA: TGCAGCGTTGAAGAAAGGACTAATGAAAAGCTGTTTTTT. Its protein is CSVEERTNEKLFF.

V and J are TRBV2 and TRBJ1-6, with unresolved D. This CDR3 spans 10 amino acids. The V gene lost 3 bases and the J gene lost 13 bases, with 4 bases spanning the gap. Per the germline V gene, CDR1 is SNHLY and CDR2 is FYNNEI. Here the CDR3 reads CASSEDPLHF. CDR3 coding DNA: TGTGCCAGCAGTGAGGATCCCCTCCACTTT.

CDR3 sequence reads: CASRPSDEQFF. For the CDR3, the DNA is TGTGCCAGTAGACCCTCGGACGAGCAGTTCTTC. V is TRBV19 and J is TRBJ2-1; D uncertain. V shed 6 bases and J shed 10 bases, with 10 bases lying between them. Germline-derived CDR1 and CDR2 are LNHDA and SQIVND (reference sequence). The CDR3 extends over 11 amino acids.

The V and J genes are TRBV18 and TRBJ1-1, with D hard to call. Trimming took 4 bases from V and 5 from J, leaving 11 bases between them. Germline V gene sequence: CDR1 KGHSH, CDR2 LQKENI. The CDR3 has 13 amino acids. The CDR3 bases are TGTGCCAGCTCACTCGGATCTGAGACTGAAGCTTTCTTT. Protein sequence: CASSLGSETEAFF.

The J gene is TRBJ1-2, the V gene TRBV4-1; 9 bases are shared with TRBD1. CDR3 length: 16 amino acids. Germline V gives CDR1 MGHRA, CDR2 YSYEKL. V dropped 4 bases and J dropped 2; count of bases not matched to a gene: 8. The CDR3 spells CASSPGRGTGNYGYTF. In DNA, the CDR3 is TGCGCCAGCAGCCCGGGCCGAGGGACAGGGAACTATGGCTACACCTTC.

A note on this clonotype: The germline gene is not matched at one end of the junction; a read error may be the cause. The rearrangement links TRBV10-3 to TRBJ2-3; TRBD2 aligns across 9 bases. Germline V gene lookup returns CDR1 ENHRY and CDR2 SYGVKD. This CDR3 is built from 14 residues. Written as DNA, the CDR3 is TGTGCCTTCAGTCGACTAGCGGACACAGATACGCAGTATTTT. Translation gives CAFSRLADTDTQYF.

This clonotype occurred a few times. The chain carries TRBV10-3 and TRBJ2-7, with unresolved D. The germline V gene has CDR1 ENHRY and CDR2 SYGVKD. The V end lost 0 bases, the J end lost 5 bases, and 11 bases lay between the germline ends. CDR3 length: 14 amino acids. The CDR3 reads CAISESGLFHEQYF. The CDR3 DNA reads TGTGCCATCAGTGAGTCGGGCTTGTTCCACGAGCAGTACTTC.

Regarding this clonotype: This may come from a read error, since a much larger clone is one base off. This chain joins TRBV29-1 and TRBJ1-4; D might be TRBD1 (5 bases). The germline V gene has CDR1 SQVTM and CDR2 ANQGSEA. This CDR3 is 13 amino acids long. CDR3 coding DNA: TGCGGCTTCACTACAGGAACTAATGAAAAACTGTTTTTT. It codes for CGFTTGTNEKLFF. The full variable domain, rest sourced from reference TRBV29-1 and TRBJ1-4, is SAVISQKPSRDICQRGTSLTIQCQVDSQVTMMFWYRQQPGQSLTLIATANQGSEATYESGFVIDKFPISRPNLTFSTLTVSNMSPEDSSIYLCGFTTGTNEKLFFGSGTQLSVL.

The V gene is TRBV24-1, the J gene TRBJ2-2; D may be TRBD1 (6 bases). The V end lost 4 bases, the J end lost 4 bases, and 18 bases lay between the germline ends. In germline, CDR1 is KGHDR, CDR2 SFDVKD. The CDR3 consists of 17 residues. This CDR3 reads CATSDSPDSIITGELFF. In DNA form, the CDR3 reads TGTGCCACCAGTGACTCCCCGGACAGCATCATCACCGGGGAGCTGTTTTTT.

This clonotype turned up a few times. The gene calls are TRBV6-5 and TRBJ1-1; TRBD1 matches 10 bases. Germline CDR1 and CDR2: MNHEY and SVGAGI. The CDR3 has 13 residues. V trimming: 6 bases; J trimming: 7 bases; junction bases outside the gene matches: 5. CDR3 DNA: TGTGCCAGCAGCAAGACAGGGGGCAGTGAAGCTTTCTTT. Its protein is CASSKTGGSEAFF.

This clonotype has only a few counts. The chain joins TRBV20-1 to TRBJ2-3; 9 positions agree with TRBD2. Germline trimming cut 5 bases from V and 6 bases from J; bases unmatched to any gene: 9. Germline CDR1 and CDR2: DFQATT and SNEGSKA (reference sequence). The CDR3 loop spans 14 amino acids. This chain's CDR3 is CSAGGTSFADTQYF. As DNA, the CDR3 is TGCAGTGCTGGAGGGACTAGCTTCGCGGATACGCAGTATTTT.

This clonotype showed up many times. The chain joins TRBV20-1 to TRBJ1-2; 7 nucleotides line up with TRBD1. The CDR3 covers 14 residues. Germline V CDR1 and CDR2: DFQATT, SNEGSKA (reference sequence). V was pared by 3 bases and J by 5 bases, with 9 bases of the junction left unmatched. The CDR3 coding sequence is TGCAGTGCTAGCCGGGACAGCATTTCTTATGGCTACACCTTC. Encoded protein: CSASRDSISYGYTF.